This TCR beta chain emerged from a study of cytomegalovirus exposure and HLA in healthy donors. To note about this clone: What it binds is not known.

Those who donated were healthy bone marrow donors. With 2 bases removed from V and 7 bases from J, the gap between germline ends came to 11 bases. This CDR3 has 13 residues. The germline V gene has CDR1 ENHRY and CDR2 SYGVKD. Primers: 60 Vbeta forward and 13 Jbeta reverse. The protocol was immunoSEQ multiplex PCR, while the TCRdb copy is restricted to in-frame clones and leaves out a portion. The sample comprises tens of thousands of clones, roughly 80% of which are singletons, and approximately 2.1% rests with the top ten. Study-level results: The study recorded some 160 TCR beta chains that were cytomegalovirus-associated. A later analysis associated under 20,000 TCR beta sequences with HLA alleles at a 0.05 false discovery rate.

The source material was PBMCs. This receptor was taken from a man younger than 35 in good health and CMV-seronegative. The chain couples TRBV10-3 to TRBJ1-2; D gene uncertain. CDR3 nucleotides: TGTGCCATCAGTGAGGGCAACCCGGGTGGCTACACCTTC. Translating gives CAISEGNPGGYTF.